This TCR beta chain was sequenced for a study of T cell repertoires in cytomegalovirus infection (dated by TCRdb to the late 2010s). Some background on the complete study: Donor HLA type was relevant to the analysis, as public TCR beta signatures indicated carriage of CMV infection together with the matching HLA type. Broad study findings and their caveats: The ex vivo response was dominated by HLA-C-restricted CMV-specific TCR beta clonotypes, and the single most frequent clonotype in two of eight donors was supplied by these HLA-C-restricted clonotypes. In both this cohort and an independent cohort of a few hundred donors, the cumulative frequency of public TCR beta family members distinguished carriers of CMV infection plus the relevant HLA type.

The germline V gene gives CDR1 as SGHTA and CDR2 as FQGNSA. The junction shows trimming of 5 bases on V and 10 bases on J, plus 11 bases between the germline ends. The CDR3 starts with the cysteine, ends with the phenylalanine, and has 12 residues. The sequence is cut down to CDR3 DNA, 36 bases in frame from base 1. Ten or more counts support this clonotype. Its recognized antigen is unknown. Base qualities are missing; no much larger clone stands one base away. For sequencing, an Illumina HiSeq 1500 was employed. TCRdb's own reprocessing of the public reads used fastp at Q25 and MiXCR and kept productive beta chains. Entries are consolidated by CDR3 protein sequence, retaining the most common genes and DNA. Within this sample are around 740,000 distinct CDR3 sequences, with about a third of them counted one time only. In total, the top ten clones hold 2.8% of the sample.

This receptor was obtained from a human donor in good health (CMV status not recorded). Some clones in this sample may be carry-over from other donors' samples. The V gene is TRBV7-2 and the J gene is TRBJ2-2; TRBD2 is a weak D gene call, 5 bases matching. Source material: PBMCs. CDR3 reads: CASSRSGMELFF. The DNA sequence reads TGTGCCAGCAGCAGATCCGGGATGGAGCTGTTTTTT.